The rows below give T cell receptor beta chains drawn from one sample of a study of shared clonotypes between healthy human individuals. Produced via immunoSEQ multiplex PCR; TCRdb's table is partial and in-frame only. The table has over 400,000 clones, approximately 95% seen once; the top ten hold under 0.065%. Sequencing was performed on naive CD4+ T cells sorted from blood. The receptors originated from a woman in her 30s in good health. Each CDR3 is given without its conserved first and last residue. The listing skips clone size in some rows; elsewhere it reads once, few, many or a size class.

length | J | size | V | CDR3
13 | TRBJ2-7 | NA | TRBV6-1 | ASSEGLGSTYEQY
10 | TRBJ2-7 | few | TRBV28 | ASRQQGYEQY
12 | TRBJ2-1 | NA | TRBV11-1 | ASQREGLDNEQF
13 | TRBJ2-2 | NA | TRBV30 | AWRRGGKGTGELF
13 | TRBJ1-1 | NA | TRBV5-4 | ASSTGQGRNTEAF
12 | TRBJ2-1 | NA | TRBV4-1 | ASSQASGRNEQF
13 | TRBJ2-2 | NA | TRBV11-1 | ASSFHLGNTGELF
12 | TRBJ2-2 | NA | TRBV30 | AWSVRVRTGELF
17 | TRBJ1-5 | once | TRBV19 | ASSMLGGQSVYSNQPQH
12 | TRBJ1-5 | once | TRBV19 | ASSRGVGNQPQH
9 | TRBJ2-3 | NA | TRBV20-1 | SLTRTDTQY
14 | TRBJ2-2 | NA | TRBV18 | ASSPRSQGGTGELF
13 | TRBJ2-3 | NA | TRBV10-1 | ASARGGPGTDTQY